These 12 T cell receptor beta chains were all obtained from the same sample, sequenced in a study of beta chain features in type 1 diabetes. The isolated RNA, all of it, was reverse transcribed, so expressed TCRB transcripts were what got sequenced. Only in-frame clones appear in the TCRdb table, and some are missing; sequencing was by immunoSEQ multiplex PCR. The sample records roughly 450,000 clones, approximately 10% being singletons. The specimen was naive CD4+ T cells from blood. The receptor source for this set is a woman in her late teens or twenties in good health.

The chain joins TRBV14 to TRBJ2-7; D gene uncertain. Per the germline V gene, CDR1 is SGHDN and CDR2 is FVKESK. V lost 1 base to trimming and J lost 6 bases, with 4 bases between them. The CDR3 covers 11 residues. CDR3 bases: TGTGCCAGCAGCCAAGGGCTCGAGCAGTACGTC. Amino acid sequence: CASSQGLEQYV.

The genes are TRBV7-9 and TRBJ2-5, with TRBD2 as a possible D gene (6 bases). Per germline, CDR1 SEHNR and CDR2 FQNEAQ (reference sequence). This CDR3 is 16 amino acids long. V was trimmed by 5 bases and J by 2 bases, leaving 18 bases between them. CDR3 loop: CASSPSWVADQETQYF. CDR3 nucleotide sequence: TGTGCCAGCAGCCCTAGTTGGGTAGCGGATCAAGAGACCCAGTACTTC.

The V and J genes are TRBV11-2 and TRBJ2-5; D not certain. This CDR3 spans 13 amino acids. V lost 1 base and J 5 bases, leaving 8 bases between the germline ends. Germline CDR1 and CDR2: SGHAT and FQNNGV. In DNA, the CDR3 is TGTGCCAGCAGCTTAGGAGAGTGGGAGACCCAGTACTTC. Its translation: CASSLGEWETQYF.

This clone came up a few times. The chain uses TRBV7-9 and TRBJ2-6, with no clear D. Germline V gene data show CDR1 as SEHNR and CDR2 as FQNEAQ (reference sequence). The germline V and J ends were trimmed by 8 bases and 1 base, with 6 bases remaining between them. The CDR3 contains 13 residues. The CDR3 DNA reads TGTGCCAGCTCCGTGTCTGGGGCCAACGTCCTGACTTTC. Protein product: CASSVSGANVLTF.

This clone has more than one count but fewer than ten. This chain uses TRBV7-9 with TRBJ2-5; the D is unclear. CDR1 SEHNR and CDR2 FQNEAQ come from the germline V gene (reference sequence). The V and J ends lost 3 bases and 5 bases respectively, with 10 bases between them. The CDR3 length is 13 residues. This CDR3 is CASSLMGEETQYF. The DNA for the CDR3 is TGTGCCAGCAGCTTGATGGGCGAGGAGACCCAGTACTTC.

The rearrangement joins TRBV9 to TRBJ1-5; no definite D call. The CDR3 sequence is 13 residues long. Germline loops: CDR1 SGDLS, CDR2 YYNGEE. V dropped 0 bases and J dropped 7 bases, with 8 bases sitting between them. The CDR3 bases are TGTGCCAGCAGCGTAGGGGTACGGCAGCCCCAGCATTTT. As protein: CASSVGVRQPQHF.

This clone appeared a few times. The CDR3, as DNA: TGCGCCAGCAGCCAAGCTTCAGAGACCCAGTACTTC. It specifies CASSQASETQYF. The chain has TRBV4-1 and TRBJ2-5, with unresolved D. V lost 1 base and J 4 bases, leaving 4 bases between the germline ends. This CDR3 is 12 amino acids long. CDR1 MGHRA and CDR2 YSYEKL come from the germline V gene.

In its sample, this clone was seen a few times. The chain couples TRBV18 to TRBJ2-1; 9 nucleotides line up with TRBD1. Germline V gene sequence: CDR1 KGHSH, CDR2 LQKENI. CDR3 size: 15 residues. V gave up 4 bases and J gave up 9 bases; unmatched junction bases: 10. CDR3 in amino acids: CASSLLAGTGSEQFF. CDR3 bases: TGTGCCAGCTCACTCCTGGCTGGGACAGGGAGTGAGCAGTTCTTC.

This clone was seen a handful of times. The CDR3 loop is CASSQTSGSYNEQFF. CDR3 DNA sequence: TGCGCCAGCAGCCAAACTAGCGGTTCCTACAATGAGCAGTTCTTC. The chain links TRBV5-1 to TRBJ2-1; 8 nucleotides match TRBD2. The CDR3 consists of 15 residues. The junction had 4 bases not matched to a gene; V was cut back by 4 bases and J by 1 base. Germline loops: CDR1 SGHRS, CDR2 YFSETQ.

The gene calls are TRBV29-1 and TRBJ2-3; no clear D gene. The germline V and J ends were trimmed by 7 bases and 4 bases, with 9 bases remaining between them. Germline V gene lookup returns CDR1 SQVTM and CDR2 ANQGSEA. CDR3 length: 11 amino acids. DNA for the CDR3: TGCAGCGCTGATGGCGCAGATACGCAGTATTTT. This translates into CSADGADTQYF.

The rearrangement links TRBV15 to TRBJ2-7, with a weak D call TRBD1 (6 bases). Germline-derived CDR1 and CDR2 are LNHNV and YYDKDF (reference sequence). V was shortened by 0 bases and J by 4 bases, with 10 bases between the two germline ends. The CDR3 totals 14 residues. The CDR3 sequence is CATSRDPQGYEQYV. The CDR3 bases are TGTGCCACCAGCAGAGATCCACAGGGTTACGAGCAGTACGTC.

This clone turned up a few times. V is TRBV7-8 and J is TRBJ1-2; unclear D gene. Germline V gene sequence: CDR1 SGHVS, CDR2 FQNEAQ. V was clipped by 0 bases and J by 4 bases, with 9 bases between them. The CDR3 has 14 residues. The CDR3 coding sequence is TGTGCCAGCAGCTTAGCGGTGAAAGGCTATGGCTACACCTTC. Encoded protein: CASSLAVKGYGYTF.